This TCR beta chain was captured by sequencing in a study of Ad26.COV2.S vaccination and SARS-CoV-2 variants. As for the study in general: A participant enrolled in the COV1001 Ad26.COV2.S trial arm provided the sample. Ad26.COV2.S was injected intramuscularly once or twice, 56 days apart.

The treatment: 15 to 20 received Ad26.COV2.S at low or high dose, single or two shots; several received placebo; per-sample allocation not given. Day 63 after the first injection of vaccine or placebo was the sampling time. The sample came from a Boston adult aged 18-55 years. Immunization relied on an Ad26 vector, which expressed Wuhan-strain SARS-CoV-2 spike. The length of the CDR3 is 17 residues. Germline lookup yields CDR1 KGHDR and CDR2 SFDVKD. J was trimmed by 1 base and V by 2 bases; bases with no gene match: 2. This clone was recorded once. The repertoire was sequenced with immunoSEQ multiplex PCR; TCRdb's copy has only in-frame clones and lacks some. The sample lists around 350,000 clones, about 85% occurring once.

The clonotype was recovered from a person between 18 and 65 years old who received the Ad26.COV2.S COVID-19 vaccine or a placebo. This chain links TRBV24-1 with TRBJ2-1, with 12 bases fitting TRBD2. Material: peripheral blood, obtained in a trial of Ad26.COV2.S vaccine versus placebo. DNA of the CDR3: TGTGCCACCAGTGATTCGACTAGCGGGAGTTCCTACAATGAGCAGTTCTTC. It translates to CATSDSTSGSSYNEQFF.